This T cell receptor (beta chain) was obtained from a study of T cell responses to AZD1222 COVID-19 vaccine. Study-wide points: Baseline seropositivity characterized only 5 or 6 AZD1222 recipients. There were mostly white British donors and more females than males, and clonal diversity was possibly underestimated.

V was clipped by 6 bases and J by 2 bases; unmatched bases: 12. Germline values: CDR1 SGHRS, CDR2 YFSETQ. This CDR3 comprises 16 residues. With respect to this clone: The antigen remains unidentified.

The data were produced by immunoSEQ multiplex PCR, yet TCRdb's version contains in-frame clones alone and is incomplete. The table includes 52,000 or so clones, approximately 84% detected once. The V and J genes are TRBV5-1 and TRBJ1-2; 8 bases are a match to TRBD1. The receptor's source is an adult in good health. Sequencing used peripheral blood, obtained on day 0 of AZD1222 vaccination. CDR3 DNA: TGCGCCAGCACCCTTACAGGGGGATCCTTAAACTATGGCTACACCTTC. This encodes CASTLTGGSLNYGYTF.